The text below deals with one TCR beta chain. This clone came up a few times. Its antigen is not yet known. No base-level quality is on record; no much larger clone is a single base apart. The collaborating institutions used their own protocols to collect whole blood in K2EDTA tubes. For TCRbeta analysis, collaborators shipped samples in one of three forms: frozen whole blood, isolated PBMCs, or DNA extracted from either of those sample types. Cut back by 4 bases and 3 bases, the V and J ends lie 12 bases apart. In the germline V gene, CDR1 corresponds to SQVTM and CDR2 to ANQGSEA. Including the terminal cysteine and phenylalanine, the CDR3 comprises 13 residues. CDR3 DNA only is kept here, 39 bases in frame from base 1. The data belong to a study of blood T cell repertoires in COVID-19 (dated by TCRdb to 2018 to 2020). About the full investigation: Samples covering the acute and convalescent phases of COVID-19 were provided by collaborators in the United States, Italy and Spain. The prospective study material was composed of cDNA or gDNA derived from T cells, B-cell-depleted T cells, or PBMCs. Subjects who had been exposed to COVID-19, were actively infected with it, or had recovered from it provided the deeply sampled blood TCRbeta repertoires that made up the dataset. A freely available public database, intended as a resource for researchers studying the immune response to SARS-CoV-2, is where the repertoires were released. Samples were obtained from the ongoing ImmuneRACE study (first 160 participants) and from about 1,300 subjects provided by 6 global collaborators. Sample metadata almost always included a de-identified subject ID, COVID-19 status, age in years and sex. HLA class I and class II types, where available, came from metadata supplied by the sample provider rather than from assay-based typing.

Points the paper makes about the study in general: The quantity of clinical and demographic metadata differed by source and by participant and was supplied without curation.

TCRbeta CDR3 regions were amplified from genomic DNA using the immunoSEQ Assay, a bias-controlled multiplex PCR. The authors processed their data as follows. The number of nucleated cells in each sample was estimated by amplification of reference gene primers within the assay. Sequence reads were collapsed and filtered to measure the absolute abundance of every unique TCRbeta CDR3 rearrangement. For each sample, productive Simpson clonality was calculated as the square root of Simpson's diversity index over productive rearrangements. In its TCRdb copy, this immuneACCESS table keeps in-frame sequences only and misses some clones. Where compared with another copy, unresolved V genes explain less than half of these, and the others have no known cause. The D gene and trimming were derived from the DNA, and the V and J assignments and clone size from that table. A total of about 170,000 clones appear in this sample, roughly four fifths of them only once. The top ten constitute approximately 10% of the sample.

This receptor was identified in a man in his 70s with active or convalescent COVID-19. Sequencing used peripheral blood. Recombination linked TRBV29-1 to TRBJ2-5, with TRBD1 tentatively as D gene (6 bases match). The CDR3 here reads CSVGGRDKETQYF. Read as DNA, the sequence is TGCAGCGTTGGGGGCCGGGACAAAGAGACCCAGTACTTC.